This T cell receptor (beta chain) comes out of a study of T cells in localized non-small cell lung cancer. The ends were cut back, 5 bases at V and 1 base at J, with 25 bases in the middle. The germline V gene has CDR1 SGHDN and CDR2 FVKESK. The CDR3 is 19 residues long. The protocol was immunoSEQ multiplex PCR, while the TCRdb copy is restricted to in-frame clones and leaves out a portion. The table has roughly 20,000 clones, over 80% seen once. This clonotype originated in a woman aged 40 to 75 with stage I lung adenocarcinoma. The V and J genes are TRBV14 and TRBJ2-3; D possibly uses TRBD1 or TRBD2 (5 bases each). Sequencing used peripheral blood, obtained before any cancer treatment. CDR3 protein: CASSEAGRALTFGTDTQYF. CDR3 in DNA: TGTGCCAGCAGCGAGGCGGGCAGGGCTCTCACCTTTGGCACAGATACGCAGTATTTT. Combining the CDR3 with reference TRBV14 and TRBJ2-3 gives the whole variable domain EAGVTQFPSHSVIEKGQTVTLRCDPISGHDNLYWYRRVMGKEIKFLLHFVKESKQDESGMPNNRFLAERTGGTYSTLKVQPAELEDSGVYFCASSEAGRALTFGTDTQYFGPGTRLTVL.